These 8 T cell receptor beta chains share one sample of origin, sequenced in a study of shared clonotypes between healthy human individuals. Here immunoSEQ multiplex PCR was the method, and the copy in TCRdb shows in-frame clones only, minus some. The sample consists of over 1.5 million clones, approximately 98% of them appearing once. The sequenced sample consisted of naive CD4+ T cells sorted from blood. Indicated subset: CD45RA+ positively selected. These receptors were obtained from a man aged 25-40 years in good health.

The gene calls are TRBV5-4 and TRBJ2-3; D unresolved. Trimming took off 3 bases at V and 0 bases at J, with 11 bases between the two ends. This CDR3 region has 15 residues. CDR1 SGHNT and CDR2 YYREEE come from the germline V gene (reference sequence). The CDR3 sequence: CASSSLAASTDTQYF. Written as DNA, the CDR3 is TGTGCCAGCAGCTCCCTGGCAGCTAGCACAGATACGCAGTATTTT. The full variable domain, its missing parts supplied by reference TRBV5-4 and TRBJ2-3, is ETGVTQSPTHLIKTRGQQVTLRCSSQSGHNTVSWYQQALGQGPQFIFQYYREEENGRGNFPPRFSGLQFPNYSSELNVNALELDDSALYLCASSSLAASTDTQYFGPGTRLTVL.

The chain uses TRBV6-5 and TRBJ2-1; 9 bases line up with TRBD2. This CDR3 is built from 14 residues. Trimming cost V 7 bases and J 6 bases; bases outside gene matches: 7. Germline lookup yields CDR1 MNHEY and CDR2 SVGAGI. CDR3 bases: TGTGCCAGCAAGCGGGAGGCCCCCGCCAATGAGCAGTTCTTC. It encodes CASKREAPANEQFF.

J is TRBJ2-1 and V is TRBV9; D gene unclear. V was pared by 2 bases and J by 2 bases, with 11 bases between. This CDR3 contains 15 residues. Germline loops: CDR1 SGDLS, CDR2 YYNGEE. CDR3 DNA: TGTGCCAGCAGCGTTAGTCAGCGTACCTACAATGAGCAGTTCTTC. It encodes CASSVSQRTYNEQFF.

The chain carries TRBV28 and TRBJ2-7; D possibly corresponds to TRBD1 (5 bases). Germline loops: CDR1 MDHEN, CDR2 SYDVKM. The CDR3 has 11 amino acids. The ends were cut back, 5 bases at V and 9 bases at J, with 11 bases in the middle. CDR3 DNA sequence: TGTGCCAGCAGTCCCCAGGGTCGGCAGTACTTC. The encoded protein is CASSPQGRQYF.

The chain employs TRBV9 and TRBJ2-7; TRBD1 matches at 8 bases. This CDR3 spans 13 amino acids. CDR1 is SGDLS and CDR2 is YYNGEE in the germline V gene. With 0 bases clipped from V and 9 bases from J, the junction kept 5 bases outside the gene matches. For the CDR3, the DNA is TGTGCCAGCAGCGTAGCTGAGACAGGGGTGCAGTACTTC. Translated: CASSVAETGVQYF.

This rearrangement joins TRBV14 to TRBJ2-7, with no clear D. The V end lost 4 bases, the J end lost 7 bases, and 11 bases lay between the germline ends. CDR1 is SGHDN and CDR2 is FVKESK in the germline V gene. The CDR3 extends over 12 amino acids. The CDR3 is CASSLKLGEQYF. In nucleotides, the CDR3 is TGTGCCAGCAGCCTCAAACTGGGAGAGCAGTACTTC.

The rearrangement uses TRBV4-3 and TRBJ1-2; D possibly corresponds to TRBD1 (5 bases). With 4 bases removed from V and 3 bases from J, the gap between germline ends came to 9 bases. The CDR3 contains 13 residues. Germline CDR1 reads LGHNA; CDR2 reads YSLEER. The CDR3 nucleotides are TGCGCCAGCAGCCCCAGGGCCTACTATGGCTACACCTTC. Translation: CASSPRAYYGYTF.

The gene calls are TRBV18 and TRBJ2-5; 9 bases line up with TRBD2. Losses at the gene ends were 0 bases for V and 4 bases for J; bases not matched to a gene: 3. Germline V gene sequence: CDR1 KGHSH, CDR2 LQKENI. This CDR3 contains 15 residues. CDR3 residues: CASSPPSGRGETQYF. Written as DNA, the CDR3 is TGTGCCAGCTCACCACCTAGCGGGAGAGGAGAGACCCAGTACTTC.